This record concerns one T cell receptor beta chain sequence. Its antigen is unknown. The data are from a study of cytomegalovirus exposure and HLA in healthy donors. Findings and caveats of the study: Listed as cytomegalovirus-associated were over 150 TCR beta chains.

CDR1 and CDR2 from the germline V gene are MNHNS and SASEGT. The CDR3 covers 15 residues. The trim removed 6 bases at V and 1 base at J, leaving 5 bases unmatched. Amplification used 60 Vbeta primers and 13 Jbeta primers. The protocol was immunoSEQ multiplex PCR, while the TCRdb copy is restricted to in-frame clones and leaves out a portion. The repertoire holds around 140,000 clones, 75% to 80% seen once, with less than 1.1% in the top ten. The specimen was PBMCs. The V call is TRBV6-1, the J call TRBJ1-3; the match to TRBD1 covers 8 bases. The sequence derives from a male donor in good health and CMV-seronegative. The CDR3 nucleotides read TGTGCCAGCAGAGGACAGGGCACGTCTGGAAACACCATATATTTT. Its protein product is CASRGQGTSGNTIYF.